The clone carrying this T cell receptor (beta chain) appeared a few times. One entry per CDR3 protein, called by TCRdb with MiXCR from the 5' RACE reads. The data show 65,000 to 95,000 distinct CDR3 sequences, 5% seen once. This specimen comes from a study of T cells of healthy individuals. CDR1 DFQATT and CDR2 SNEGSKA come from the germline V gene (reference sequence). The CDR3 length is 14 residues. Trimming left V 5 bases short and J 3 bases short, with 16 bases between. This receptor was taken from a female donor in good health. The chain is built from TRBV20-1 and TRBJ1-1; weak D call: TRBD1 (6 bases). CDR3 sequence: CSALKQGGDTEAFF. As DNA, the CDR3 is TGCAGTGCTCTAAAACAGGGAGGGGACACTGAAGCTTTCTTT.